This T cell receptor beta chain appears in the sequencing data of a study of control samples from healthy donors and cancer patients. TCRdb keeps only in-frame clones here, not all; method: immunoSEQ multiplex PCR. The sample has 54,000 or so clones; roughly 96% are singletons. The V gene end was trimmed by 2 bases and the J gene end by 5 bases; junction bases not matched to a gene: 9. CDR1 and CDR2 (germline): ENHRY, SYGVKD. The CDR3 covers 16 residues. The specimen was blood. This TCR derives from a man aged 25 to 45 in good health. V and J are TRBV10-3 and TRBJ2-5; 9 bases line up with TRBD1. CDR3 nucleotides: TGTGCCATCAGTGAGGTAGATGGGACAGGGTGGGAGACCCAGTACTTC. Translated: CAISEVDGTGWETQYF.